This TCR beta chain was found in a study of T cell responses to AZD1222 COVID-19 vaccine. Regarding the study as a whole: Without day 14 samples, only post-peak T cell repertoires were studied.

Note on this clone: Its antigen is unknown.

TCRdb's table, derived via immunoSEQ multiplex PCR, lists solely in-frame clones and lacks some. This sample has 75,000 to 100,000 clones, with 89% found just once. This clonotype was sampled from an adult in good health. Specimen: peripheral blood, collected on day 0 of AZD1222 vaccination.

In DNA form, the CDR3 reads TGTGCCAGCAGGACACAGGGAGGCAACACCATATATTTT. Translating gives CASRTQGGNTIYF. The V call is TRBV28, the J call TRBJ1-3, with D possibly being TRBD1 (6 bases). The germline V gene has CDR1 MDHEN and CDR2 SYDVKM. The CDR3 is made up of 13 amino acids. Trimming took 6 bases from V and 7 from J, leaving 13 bases between them.